This T cell receptor (beta chain) is from a study of metastatic and nonmetastatic thyroid tumors. About the research overall: Peripheral blood and tumor or nodule samples from malignant and benign thyroid patients were compared.

Original methodology: The study took CDR3 differences across clinicopathological groups and made a distant-metastasis classifier for papillary thyroid cancer from them. Using MiXCR, TCRdb re-called clones from the PCR reads. The V and J calls come from TCRdb's annotation, not from the publication. The repertoire holds over 20,000 clones, with approximately 15% as singletons. Nobody among the patients had been given any treatment before thyroid surgery. This clone was seen repeatedly, ten times or more. The antigen remains undetermined. V lost 3 bases to trimming and J lost 3 bases; unmatched junction nucleotides: 7. The CDR3 has 15 residues. Germline loops: CDR1 LGHNA, CDR2 YNFKEQ. Study results and limitations: As reported, TCR beta diversity in blood and tumor was significantly higher in malignant thyroid tumors than in benign nodules.

This TCR came from a female donor with papillary thyroid cancer or a benign thyroid nodule (not recorded which). Some clones in this sample may be carry-over from other donors' samples. Source material: tumor tissue. The gene calls are TRBV4-2 and TRBJ2-5, with 7 bases that match TRBD2. The CDR3 sequence is CASSHQRGRKETQYF. The CDR3 bases are TGTGCCAGCAGCCACCAGCGGGGTCGAAAAGAGACCCAGTACTTC.